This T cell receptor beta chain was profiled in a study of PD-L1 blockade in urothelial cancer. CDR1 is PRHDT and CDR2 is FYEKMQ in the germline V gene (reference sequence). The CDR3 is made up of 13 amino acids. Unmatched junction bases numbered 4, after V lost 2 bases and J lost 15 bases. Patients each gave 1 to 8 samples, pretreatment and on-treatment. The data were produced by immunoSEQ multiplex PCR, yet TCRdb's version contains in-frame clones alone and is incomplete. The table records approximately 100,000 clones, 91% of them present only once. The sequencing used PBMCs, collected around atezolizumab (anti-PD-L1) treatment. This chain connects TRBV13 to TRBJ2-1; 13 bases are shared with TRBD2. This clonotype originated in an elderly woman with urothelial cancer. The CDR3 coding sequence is TGTGCCAGCAGCTTATTACTAGCGGGAGGGCTGTTCTTC. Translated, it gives CASSLLLAGGLFF. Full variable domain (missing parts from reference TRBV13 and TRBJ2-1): AAGVIQSPRHLIKEKRETATLKCYPIPRHDTVYWYQQGPGQDPQFLISFYEKMQSDKGSIPDRFSAQQFSDYHSELNMSSLELGDSALYFCASSLLLAGGLFFGPGTRLTVL.